This TCR beta chain was captured in a study of early T cells in non-severe SARS-CoV-2 infection. Study background: Sequencing of bulk RNA from unsorted whole blood was done, without chain pairing.

Trimming took 2 bases from V and 1 from J; bases not matched to a gene: 3. There are 16 residues in the CDR3. The germline CDR1 and CDR2 sequences are SGHTA and FQGTGA. Individual cDNA molecules each received unique molecular identifiers attached to them. TCRdb used MiXCR to reprocess the 5' RACE reads, holding one entry per CDR3 protein. The sample shows about 30,000 distinct CDR3 sequences, around 5.1% of them seen only once. This clonotype has ten or more counts. The rearrangement joins TRBV7-3 to TRBJ2-1; 9 bases fit TRBD2. Sequencing input: whole blood. The receptor's source is an adult who was a healthcare worker with PCR-confirmed SARS-CoV-2 infection or an uninfected control (not recorded which). The CDR3 DNA reads as TGTGCCAGCAGCTTATCGAGCGGGGGGTCCTACAATGAGCAGTTCTTC. Protein: CASSLSSGGSYNEQFF.